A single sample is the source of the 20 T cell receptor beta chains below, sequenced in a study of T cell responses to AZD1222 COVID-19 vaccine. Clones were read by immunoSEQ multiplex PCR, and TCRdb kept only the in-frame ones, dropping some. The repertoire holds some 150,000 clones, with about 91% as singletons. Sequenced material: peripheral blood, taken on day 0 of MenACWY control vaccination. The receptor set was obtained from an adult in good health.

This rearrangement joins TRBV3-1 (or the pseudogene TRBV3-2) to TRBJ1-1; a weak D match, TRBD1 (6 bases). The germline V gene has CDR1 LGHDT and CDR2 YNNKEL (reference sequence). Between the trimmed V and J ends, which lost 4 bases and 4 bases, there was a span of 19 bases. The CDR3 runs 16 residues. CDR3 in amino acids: CASSPLKTGRVTEAFF. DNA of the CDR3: TGTGCCAGCAGCCCCCTTAAAACAGGGAGGGTCACTGAAGCTTTCTTT.

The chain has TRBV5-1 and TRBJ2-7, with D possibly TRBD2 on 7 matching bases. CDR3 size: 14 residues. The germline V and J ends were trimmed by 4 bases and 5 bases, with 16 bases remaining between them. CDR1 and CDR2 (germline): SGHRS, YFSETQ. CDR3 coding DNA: TGCGCCAGCAGCCCACCGGGGGGCTACCACGAGCAGTACTTC. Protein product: CASSPPGGYHEQYF.

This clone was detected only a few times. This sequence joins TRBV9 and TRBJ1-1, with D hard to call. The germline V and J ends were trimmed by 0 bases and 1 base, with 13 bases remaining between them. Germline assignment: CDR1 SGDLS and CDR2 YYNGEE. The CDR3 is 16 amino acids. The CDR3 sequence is CASSVAYAGPNTEAFF. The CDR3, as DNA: TGTGCCAGCAGCGTAGCTTATGCGGGTCCGAACACTGAAGCTTTCTTT.

CDR3 in DNA: TGTGCCAGCAGCTTAAACGGCCTTAAAGAGACCCAGTACTTC. Its protein product is CASSLNGLKETQYF. V is TRBV7-3 and J is TRBJ2-5; D is undetermined. There are 14 residues in the CDR3. The V end lost 1 base, the J end lost 3 bases, and 9 bases lay between the germline ends. Germline V gene data show CDR1 as SGHTA and CDR2 as FQGTGA.

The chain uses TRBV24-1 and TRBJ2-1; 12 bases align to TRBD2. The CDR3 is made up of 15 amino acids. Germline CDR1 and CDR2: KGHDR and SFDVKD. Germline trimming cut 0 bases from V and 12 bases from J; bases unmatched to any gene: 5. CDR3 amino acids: CATSDLSLAGGRQFF. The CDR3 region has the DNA TGTGCCACCAGTGATTTGAGTCTAGCGGGAGGGCGGCAGTTCTTC.

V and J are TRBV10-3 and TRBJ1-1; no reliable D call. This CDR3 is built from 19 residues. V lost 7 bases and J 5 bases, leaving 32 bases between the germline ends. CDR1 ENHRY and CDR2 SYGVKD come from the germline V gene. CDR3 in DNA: TGTGCCATCAACTCTTGGGGAAAGGGAAGTCGAATGGTAGGGACTGAAGCTTTCTTT. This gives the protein CAINSWGKGSRMVGTEAFF.

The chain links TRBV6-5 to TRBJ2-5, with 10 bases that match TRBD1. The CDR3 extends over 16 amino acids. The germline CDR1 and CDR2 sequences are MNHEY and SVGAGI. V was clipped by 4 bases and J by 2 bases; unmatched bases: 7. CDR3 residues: CASSSPDRGFQETQYF. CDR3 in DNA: TGTGCCAGCAGTTCCCCGGACAGGGGGTTTCAAGAGACCCAGTACTTC.

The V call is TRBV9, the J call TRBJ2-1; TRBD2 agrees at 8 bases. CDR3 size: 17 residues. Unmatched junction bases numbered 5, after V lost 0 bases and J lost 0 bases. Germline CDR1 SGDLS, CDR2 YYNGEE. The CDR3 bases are TGTGCCAGCAGCGTAGGTATCGGGAGGGGCTCCTACAATGAGCAGTTCTTC. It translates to CASSVGIGRGSYNEQFF.

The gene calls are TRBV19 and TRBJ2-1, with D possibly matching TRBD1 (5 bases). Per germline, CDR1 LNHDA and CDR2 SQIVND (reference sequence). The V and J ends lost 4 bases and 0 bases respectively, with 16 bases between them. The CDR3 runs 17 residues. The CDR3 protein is CASSTLPTGSSYNEQFF. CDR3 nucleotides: TGTGCCAGTAGTACCCTTCCAACAGGATCCTCCTACAATGAGCAGTTCTTC.

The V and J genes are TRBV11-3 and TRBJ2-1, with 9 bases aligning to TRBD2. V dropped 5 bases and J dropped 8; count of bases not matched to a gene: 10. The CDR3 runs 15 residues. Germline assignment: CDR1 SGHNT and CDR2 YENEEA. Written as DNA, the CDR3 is TGTGCCAGCAGCCCCCAAGCCCTAGCGGGACATGAGCAGTTCTTC. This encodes CASSPQALAGHEQFF.

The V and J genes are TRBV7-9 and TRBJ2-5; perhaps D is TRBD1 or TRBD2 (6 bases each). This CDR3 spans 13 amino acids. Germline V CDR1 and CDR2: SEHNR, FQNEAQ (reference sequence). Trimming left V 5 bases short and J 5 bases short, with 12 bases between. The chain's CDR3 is CASSRPGAETQYF. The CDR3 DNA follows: TGTGCCAGCAGCCGACCGGGGGCTGAGACCCAGTACTTC.

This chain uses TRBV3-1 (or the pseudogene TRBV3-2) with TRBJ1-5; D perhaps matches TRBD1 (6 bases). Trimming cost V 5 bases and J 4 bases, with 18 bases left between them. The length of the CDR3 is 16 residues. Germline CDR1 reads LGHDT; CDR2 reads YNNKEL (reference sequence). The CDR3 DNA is TGTGCCAGCAGCTTTGGGGGGGCTGGTTGGAATCAGCCCCAGCATTTT. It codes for CASSFGGAGWNQPQHF.

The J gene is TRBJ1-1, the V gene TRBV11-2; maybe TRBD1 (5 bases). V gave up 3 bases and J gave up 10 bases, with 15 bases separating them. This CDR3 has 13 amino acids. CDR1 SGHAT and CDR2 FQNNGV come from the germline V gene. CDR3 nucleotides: TGTGCCAGCAGCTTTAGTGAGCAGGGAGGAGCTTTCTTT. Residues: CASSFSEQGGAFF.

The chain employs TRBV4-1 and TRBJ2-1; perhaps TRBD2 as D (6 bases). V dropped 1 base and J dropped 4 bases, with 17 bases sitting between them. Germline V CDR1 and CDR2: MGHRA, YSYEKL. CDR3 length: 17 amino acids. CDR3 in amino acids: CASSQVLVGRGYNEQFF. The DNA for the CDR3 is TGCGCCAGCAGCCAAGTCCTTGTCGGGAGAGGGTACAATGAGCAGTTCTTC.

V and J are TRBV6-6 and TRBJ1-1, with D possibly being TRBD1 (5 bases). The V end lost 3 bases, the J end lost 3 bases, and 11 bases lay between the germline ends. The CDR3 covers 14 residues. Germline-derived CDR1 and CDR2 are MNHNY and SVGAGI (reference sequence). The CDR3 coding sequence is TGTGCCAGCAGTTATCCGGGGGAGTACACTGAAGCTTTCTTT. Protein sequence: CASSYPGEYTEAFF.

The DNA of the CDR3 is TGTGCCAGTAGTGCGACAGGGCTCTACGAGCAGTACTTC. Its translation: CASSATGLYEQYF. The chain recombines TRBV19 with TRBJ2-7; 7 positions agree with TRBD1. The J segment lost 3 bases and the V segment lost 5 bases, leaving 4 bases of the junction unmatched. The CDR3 is 13 residues long. CDR1 LNHDA and CDR2 SQIVND come from the germline V gene (reference sequence). Full variable domain (rest looked up from reference TRBV19 and TRBJ2-7): DGGITQSPKYLFRKEGQNVTLSCEQNLNHDAMYWYRQDPGQGLRLIYYSQIVNDFQKGDIAEGYSVSREKKESFPLTVTSAQKNPTAFYLCASSATGLYEQYFGPGTRLTVT.

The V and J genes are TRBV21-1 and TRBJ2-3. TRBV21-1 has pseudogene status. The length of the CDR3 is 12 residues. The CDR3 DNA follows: TGTGCCAGCAGCAAAGACCCAGATACGCAGTATTTT. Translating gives CASSKDPDTQYF.

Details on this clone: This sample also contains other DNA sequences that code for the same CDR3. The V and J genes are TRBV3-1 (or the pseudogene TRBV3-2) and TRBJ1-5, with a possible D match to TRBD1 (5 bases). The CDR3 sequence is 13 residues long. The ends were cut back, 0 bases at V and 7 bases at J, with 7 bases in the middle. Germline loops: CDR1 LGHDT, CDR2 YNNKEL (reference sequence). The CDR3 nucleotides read TGTGCCAGCAGCCAAGAGGGGGACCAGCCCCAGCATTTT. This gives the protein CASSQEGDQPQHF.

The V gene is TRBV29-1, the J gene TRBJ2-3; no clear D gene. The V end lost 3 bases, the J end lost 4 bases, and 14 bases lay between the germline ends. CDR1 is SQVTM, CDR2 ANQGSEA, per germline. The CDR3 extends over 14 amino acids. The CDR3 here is CSVDVRASPDTQYF. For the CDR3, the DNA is TGCAGCGTTGACGTACGGGCATCCCCAGATACGCAGTATTTT.

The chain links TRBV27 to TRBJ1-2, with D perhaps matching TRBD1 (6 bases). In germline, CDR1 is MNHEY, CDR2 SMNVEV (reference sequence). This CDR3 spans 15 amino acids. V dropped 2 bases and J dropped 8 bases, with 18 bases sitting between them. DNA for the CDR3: TGTGCCAGCAGTTTAATTCCAGGGGCCCAAGTGGGCTACACCTTC. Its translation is CASSLIPGAQVGYTF.